The subject of this entry is one T cell receptor beta chain. In the source study's methods: Nucleated cell counts were estimated from reference gene primer amplification. Libraries were prepared by immunoSEQ multiplex PCR; TCRdb keeps only in-frame clonotypes and omits some of them. V and J calls and clone size come straight from that table; D and trimming were deduced from the DNA. The table has about 340,000 clones, about 86% seen once. The data were obtained in a study of blood T cell repertoires in COVID-19. About the research overall: T cells, B-cell-depleted T cells, or PBMCs supplied cDNA or gDNA.

CDR3 size: 11 residues. The V and J ends lost 4 bases and 8 bases respectively, with 9 bases between them. Germline assignment: CDR1 GTSNPN and CDR2 SVGIG (reference sequence). This chain connects TRBV30 to TRBJ1-3, with D perhaps matching TRBD1 (5 bases). Sequenced sample: peripheral blood. This TCR derives from a man aged 25-40 years with active or convalescent COVID-19. CDR3 coding DNA: TGTGCCTGGACAGGGTGGGACACCATATATTTT. It yields the protein CAWTGWDTIYF.